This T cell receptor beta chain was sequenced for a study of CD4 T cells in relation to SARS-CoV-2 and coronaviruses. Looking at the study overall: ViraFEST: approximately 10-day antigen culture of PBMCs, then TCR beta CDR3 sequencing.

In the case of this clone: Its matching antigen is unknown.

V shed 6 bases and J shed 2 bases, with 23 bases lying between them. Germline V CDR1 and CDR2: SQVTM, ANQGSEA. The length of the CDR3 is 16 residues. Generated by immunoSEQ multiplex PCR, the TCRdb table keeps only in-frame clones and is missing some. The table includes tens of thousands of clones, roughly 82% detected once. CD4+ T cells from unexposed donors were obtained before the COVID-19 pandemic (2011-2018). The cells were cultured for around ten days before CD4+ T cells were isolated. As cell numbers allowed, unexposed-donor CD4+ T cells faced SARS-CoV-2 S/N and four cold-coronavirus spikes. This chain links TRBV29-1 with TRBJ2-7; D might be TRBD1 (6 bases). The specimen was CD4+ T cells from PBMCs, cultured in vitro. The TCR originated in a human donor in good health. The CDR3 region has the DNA TGCAGCGTACTGACAAGCTTCACAGGGAGCCCCTACGAGCAGTACTTC. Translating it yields CSVLTSFTGSPYEQYF.